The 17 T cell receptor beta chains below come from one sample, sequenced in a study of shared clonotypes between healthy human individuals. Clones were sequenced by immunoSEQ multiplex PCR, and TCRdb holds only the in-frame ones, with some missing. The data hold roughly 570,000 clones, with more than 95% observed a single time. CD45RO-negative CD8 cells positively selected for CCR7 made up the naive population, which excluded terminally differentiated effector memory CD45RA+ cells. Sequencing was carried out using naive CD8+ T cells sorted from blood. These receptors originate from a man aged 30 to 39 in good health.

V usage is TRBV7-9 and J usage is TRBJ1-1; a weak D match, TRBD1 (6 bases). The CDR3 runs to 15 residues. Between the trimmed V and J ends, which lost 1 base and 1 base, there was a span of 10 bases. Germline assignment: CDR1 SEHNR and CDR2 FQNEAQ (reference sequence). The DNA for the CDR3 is TGTGCCAGCAGCTTAGTCGGACAGACGAACACTGAAGCTTTCTTT. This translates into CASSLVGQTNTEAFF.

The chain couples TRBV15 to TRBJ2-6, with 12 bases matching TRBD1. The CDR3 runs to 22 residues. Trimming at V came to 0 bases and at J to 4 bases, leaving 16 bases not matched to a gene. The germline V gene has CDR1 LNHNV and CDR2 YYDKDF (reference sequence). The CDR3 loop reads CATSRDRAGTGGMLSGANVLTF. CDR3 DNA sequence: TGTGCCACCAGCAGAGACCGCGCTGGGACAGGGGGCATGTTGTCCGGGGCCAACGTCCTGACTTTC.

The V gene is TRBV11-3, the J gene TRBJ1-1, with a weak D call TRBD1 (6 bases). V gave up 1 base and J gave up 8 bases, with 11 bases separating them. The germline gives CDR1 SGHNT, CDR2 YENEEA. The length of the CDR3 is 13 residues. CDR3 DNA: TGTGCCAGCAGCTTAGGGGGGACAACCGAAGCTTTCTTT. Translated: CASSLGGTTEAFF.

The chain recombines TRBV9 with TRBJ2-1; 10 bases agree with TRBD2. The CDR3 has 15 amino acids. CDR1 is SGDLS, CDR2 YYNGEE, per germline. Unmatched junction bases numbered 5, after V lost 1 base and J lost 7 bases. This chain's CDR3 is CASSVMASGSNEQFF. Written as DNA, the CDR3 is TGTGCCAGCAGCGTAATGGCTAGCGGGAGTAATGAGCAGTTCTTC.

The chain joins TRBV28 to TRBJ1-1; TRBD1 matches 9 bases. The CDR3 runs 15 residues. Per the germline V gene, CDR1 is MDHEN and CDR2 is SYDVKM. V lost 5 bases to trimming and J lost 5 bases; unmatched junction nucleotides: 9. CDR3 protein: CASSTRTGVLTEAFF. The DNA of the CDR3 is TGTGCCAGCAGTACGAGGACAGGGGTGCTGACTGAAGCTTTCTTT. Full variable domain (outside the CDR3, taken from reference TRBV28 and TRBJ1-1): DVKVTQSSRYLVKRTGEKVFLECVQDMDHENMFWYRQDPGLGLRLIYFSYDVKMKEKGDIPEGYSVSREKKERFSLILESASTNQTSMYLCASSTRTGVLTEAFFGQGTRLTVV.

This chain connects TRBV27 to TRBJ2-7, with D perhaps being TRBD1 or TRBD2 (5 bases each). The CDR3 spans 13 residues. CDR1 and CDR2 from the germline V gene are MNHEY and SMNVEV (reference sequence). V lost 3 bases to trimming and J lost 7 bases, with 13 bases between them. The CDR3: CASSLLGAQEQYF. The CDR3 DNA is TGTGCCAGCAGTTTGCTCGGGGCCCAGGAGCAGTACTTC.

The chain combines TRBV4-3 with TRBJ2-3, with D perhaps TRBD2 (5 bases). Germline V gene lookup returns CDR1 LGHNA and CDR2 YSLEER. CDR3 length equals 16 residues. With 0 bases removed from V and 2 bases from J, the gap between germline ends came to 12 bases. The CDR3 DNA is TGCGCCAGCAGCCAAGATTCCAGCGGATTCACAGATACGCAGTATTTT. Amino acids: CASSQDSSGFTDTQYF.

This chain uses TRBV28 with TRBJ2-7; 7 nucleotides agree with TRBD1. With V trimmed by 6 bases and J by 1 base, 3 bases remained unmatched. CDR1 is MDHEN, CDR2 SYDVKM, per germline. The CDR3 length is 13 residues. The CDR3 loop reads CASRGTASYEQYF. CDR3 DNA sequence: TGTGCCAGCAGGGGGACAGCTTCCTACGAGCAGTACTTC. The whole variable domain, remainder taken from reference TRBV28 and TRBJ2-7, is DVKVTQSSRYLVKRTGEKVFLECVQDMDHENMFWYRQDPGLGLRLIYFSYDVKMKEKGDIPEGYSVSREKKERFSLILESASTNQTSMYLCASRGTASYEQYFGPGTRLTVT.

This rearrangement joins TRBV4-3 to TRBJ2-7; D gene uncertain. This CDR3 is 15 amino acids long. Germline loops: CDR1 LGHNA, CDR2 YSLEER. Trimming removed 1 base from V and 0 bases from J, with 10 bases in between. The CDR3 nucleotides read TGCGCCAGCAGCCAAGGGTCAAGTCCCTCCTACGAGCAGTACTTC. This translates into CASSQGSSPSYEQYF.

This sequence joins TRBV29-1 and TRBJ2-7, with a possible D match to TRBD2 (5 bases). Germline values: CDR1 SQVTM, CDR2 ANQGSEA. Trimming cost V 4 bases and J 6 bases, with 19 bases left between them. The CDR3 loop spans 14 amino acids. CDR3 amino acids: CSVVRGWSEGEQYF. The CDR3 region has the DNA TGCAGCGTTGTCCGGGGTTGGAGTGAGGGCGAGCAGTACTTC.

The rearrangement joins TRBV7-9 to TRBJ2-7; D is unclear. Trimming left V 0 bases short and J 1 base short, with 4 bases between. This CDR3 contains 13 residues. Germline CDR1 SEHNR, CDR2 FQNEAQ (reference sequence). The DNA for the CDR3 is TGTGCCAGCAGCTTAGCGGAGTCCTACGAGCAGTACTTC. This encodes CASSLAESYEQYF.

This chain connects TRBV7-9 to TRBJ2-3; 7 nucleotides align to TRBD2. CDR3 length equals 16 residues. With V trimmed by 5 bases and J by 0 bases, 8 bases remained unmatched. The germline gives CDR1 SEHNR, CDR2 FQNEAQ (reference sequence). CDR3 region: CASSPASGSSTDTQYF. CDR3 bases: TGTGCCAGCAGCCCGGCTAGCGGATCTAGCACAGATACGCAGTATTTT.

CDR3 residues: CASSPRRLAGADEQFF. CDR3 DNA: TGTGCCAGCAGCCCCAGACGACTAGCGGGAGCCGATGAGCAGTTCTTC. V gene TRBV14 combines with J gene TRBJ2-1; 12 bases are shared with TRBD2. The CDR3 is made up of 16 amino acids. With V trimmed by 4 bases and J by 8 bases, 9 bases remained unmatched. Germline lookup yields CDR1 SGHDN and CDR2 FVKESK.

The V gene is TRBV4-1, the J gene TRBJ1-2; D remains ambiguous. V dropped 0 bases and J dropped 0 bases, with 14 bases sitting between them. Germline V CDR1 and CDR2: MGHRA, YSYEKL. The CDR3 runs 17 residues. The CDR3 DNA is TGCGCCAGCAGCCAAGACGTGGGCGTGGCACCTAACTATGGCTACACCTTC. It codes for CASSQDVGVAPNYGYTF.

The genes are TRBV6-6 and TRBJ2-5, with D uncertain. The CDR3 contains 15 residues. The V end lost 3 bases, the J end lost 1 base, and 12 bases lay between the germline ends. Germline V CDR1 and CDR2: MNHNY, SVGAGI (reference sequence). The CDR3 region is CASSYPPGSQETQYF. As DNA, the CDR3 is TGTGCCAGCAGTTATCCGCCGGGCTCCCAAGAGACCCAGTACTTC.

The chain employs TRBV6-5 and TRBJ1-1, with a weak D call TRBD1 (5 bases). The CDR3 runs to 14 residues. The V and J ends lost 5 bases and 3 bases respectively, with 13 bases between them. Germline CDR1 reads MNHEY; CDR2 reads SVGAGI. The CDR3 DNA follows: TGTGCCAGCAGTACAGGATCTACACACACTGAAGCTTTCTTT. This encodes CASSTGSTHTEAFF.

The chain's CDR3 is CASSLVPQREGRNEQFF. CDR3 sequence (DNA): TGTGCCAGCAGCTTAGTCCCGCAGCGGGAGGGCCGGAATGAGCAGTTCTTC. The chain is built from TRBV7-9 and TRBJ2-1; 10 nucleotides agree with TRBD2. In germline, CDR1 is SEHNR, CDR2 FQNEAQ (reference sequence). V dropped 1 base and J dropped 7; count of bases not matched to a gene: 10. CDR3 length equals 17 residues.